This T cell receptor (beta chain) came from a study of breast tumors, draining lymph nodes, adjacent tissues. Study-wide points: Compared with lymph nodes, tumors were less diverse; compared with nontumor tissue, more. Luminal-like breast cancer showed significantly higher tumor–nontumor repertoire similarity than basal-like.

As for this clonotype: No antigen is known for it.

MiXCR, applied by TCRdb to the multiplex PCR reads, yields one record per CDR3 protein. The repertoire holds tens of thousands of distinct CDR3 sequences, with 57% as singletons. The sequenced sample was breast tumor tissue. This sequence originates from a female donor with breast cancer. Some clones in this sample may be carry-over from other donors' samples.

The CDR3 spells CASSKGTGQPQHF. The CDR3 nucleotides read TGTGCCAGCTCAAAGGGGACAGGGCAGCCCCAGCATTTT. The V and J genes are TRBV18 and TRBJ1-5; 9 nucleotides agree with TRBD1. CDR1 is KGHSH and CDR2 is LQKENI in the germline V gene. V lost 5 bases to trimming and J lost 7 bases; unmatched junction nucleotides: 3. This CDR3 is built from 13 residues.